This record concerns one TCR beta chain sequence. Germline V gene data show CDR1 as GTSNPN and CDR2 as SVGIG (reference sequence). The J segment lost 7 bases and the V segment lost 0 bases, leaving 6 bases of the junction unmatched. This CDR3 has 13 amino acids. This entry comes from a study of blood T cell repertoires in COVID-19. The assay was immunoSEQ multiplex PCR, and TCRdb's table has in-frame clones only and misses some. The repertoire holds 70,000 or so clones, with 80% to 90% as singletons. The source material was peripheral blood. This receptor was obtained from a woman at least 80 years old with active or convalescent COVID-19. The chain has TRBV30 and TRBJ2-7; 7 bases line up with TRBD1. CDR3 region: CAWSVGQALEQYF. The CDR3 DNA reads as TGTGCCTGGAGTGTAGGACAGGCCCTGGAGCAGTACTTC.